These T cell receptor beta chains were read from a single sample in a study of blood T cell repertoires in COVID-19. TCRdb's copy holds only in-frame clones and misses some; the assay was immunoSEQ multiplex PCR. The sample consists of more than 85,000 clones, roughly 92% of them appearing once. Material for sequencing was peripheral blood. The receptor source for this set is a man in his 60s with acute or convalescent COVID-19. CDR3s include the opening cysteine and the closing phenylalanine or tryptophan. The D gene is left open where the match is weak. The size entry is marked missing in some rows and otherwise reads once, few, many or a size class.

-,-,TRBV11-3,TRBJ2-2,CASSLGGVGVSAGELFF,TGTGCCAGCAGCTTAGGGGGAGTTGGTGTTTCAGCCGGGGAGCTGTTTTTT
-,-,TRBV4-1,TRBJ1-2,CASSQESTAIYGYTF,TGCGCCAGCAGCCAAGAATCAACAGCTATCTATGGCTACACCTTC
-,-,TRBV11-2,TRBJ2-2,CASSSAGIGIYPGELFF,TGTGCCAGCAGCTCCGCAGGGATAGGGATATACCCCGGGGAGCTGTTTTTT
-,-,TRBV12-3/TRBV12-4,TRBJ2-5,CASSLNRQETQYF,TGTGCCAGCAGTTTGAACAGACAAGAGACCCAGTACTTC
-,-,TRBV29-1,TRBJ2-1,CSVVVWAEQFF,TGCAGCGTTGTAGTATGGGCAGAGCAGTTCTTC
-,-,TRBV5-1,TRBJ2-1,CASSLGQRYNEQFF,TGCGCCAGCAGCTTGGGGCAAAGATACAATGAGCAGTTCTTC
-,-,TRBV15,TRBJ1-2,CATSRTPSSPNYGYTF,TGTGCCACCAGCAGAACCCCCAGTAGCCCTAACTATGGCTACACCTTC
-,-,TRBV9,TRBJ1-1,CASSVATGSTEAFF,TGTGCCAGCAGCGTAGCTACAGGAAGCACTGAAGCTTTCTTT
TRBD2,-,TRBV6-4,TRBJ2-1,CASSELAGLYNEQFF,TGTGCCAGCAGTGAACTAGCGGGGCTATACAATGAGCAGTTCTTC
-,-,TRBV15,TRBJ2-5,CATSRTAGTPPGTQYF,TGTGCCACCAGCAGAACAGCCGGGACTCCTCCCGGGACCCAGTACTTC
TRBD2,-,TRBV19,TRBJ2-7,CASSSAASGRTVEQYF,TGTGCCAGTAGTTCCGCGGCCAGCGGGAGAACCGTGGAGCAGTACTTC
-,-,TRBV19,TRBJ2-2,CASSYYRVTGELFF,TGTGCCAGTAGTTATTACAGGGTCACCGGGGAGCTGTTTTTT
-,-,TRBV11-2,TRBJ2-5,CASSLEQPQETQYF,TGTGCCAGCAGCTTAGAACAGCCCCAAGAGACCCAGTACTTC
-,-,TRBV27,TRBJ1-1,CASSLVSQSLNTEAFF,TGTGCCAGCAGTTTGGTGTCACAATCATTGAACACTGAAGCTTTCTTT
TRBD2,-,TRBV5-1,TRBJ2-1,CASSSTSGRYNEQFF,TGCGCCAGCAGCTCGACTAGCGGAAGATACAATGAGCAGTTCTTC
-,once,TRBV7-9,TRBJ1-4,CASSLGGGSPNEKLFF,TGTGCCAGCAGCTTAGGCGGGGGCTCCCCTAATGAAAAACTGTTTTTT
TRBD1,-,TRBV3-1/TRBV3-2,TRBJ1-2,CASSPGQGYYGYTF,TGTGCCAGCAGCCCCGGACAGGGGTACTATGGCTACACCTTC
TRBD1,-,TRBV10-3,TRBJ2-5,CAISDPTGPSETQYF,TGTGCCATCAGTGACCCGACAGGGCCTTCGGAGACCCAGTACTTC
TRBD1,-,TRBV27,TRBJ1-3,CASSSQGASGNTIYF,TGTGCCAGCAGCTCACAGGGGGCATCCGGAAACACCATATATTTT
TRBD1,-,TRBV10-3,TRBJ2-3,CAISTDRASTDTQYF,TGTGCCATCAGTACGGACAGGGCTTCAACAGATACGCAGTATTTT
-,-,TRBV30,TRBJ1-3,CAWRSHREPLSSGNTIYF,TGTGCCTGGAGGAGTCACCGGGAACCTCTCTCATCCGGAAACACCATATATTTT
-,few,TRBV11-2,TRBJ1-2,CASTQDGYGYTF,TGTGCCAGCACCCAGGATGGATATGGCTACACCTTC
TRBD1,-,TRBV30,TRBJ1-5,CAWSRGQSNQPQHF,TGTGCCTGGAGTAGGGGACAGAGCAATCAGCCCCAGCATTTT
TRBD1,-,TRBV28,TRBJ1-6,CASSLIRGTGSSLHF,TGTGCCAGCAGTTTAATACGTGGGACAGGTTCTTCCCTCCACTTT
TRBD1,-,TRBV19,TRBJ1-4,CASSVGQGNEKLFF,TGTGCCAGTAGTGTGGGACAGGGAAATGAAAAACTGTTTTTT
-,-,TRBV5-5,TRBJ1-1,CASSFGVPVLTEAFF,TGTGCCAGCAGCTTCGGGGTCCCGGTCCTCACTGAAGCTTTCTTT
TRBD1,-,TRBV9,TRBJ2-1,CASSQEGQGFGEQFF,TGTGCCAGCAGCCAAGAGGGACAGGGGTTTGGAGAACAGTTCTTC
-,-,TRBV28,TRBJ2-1,CASSPPHIYNEQFF,TGTGCCAGCAGTCCCCCCCACATATACAATGAGCAGTTCTTC
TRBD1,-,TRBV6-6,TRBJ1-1,CASTGQGTNTEAFF,TGTGCCAGCACCGGACAGGGGACGAACACTGAAGCTTTCTTT
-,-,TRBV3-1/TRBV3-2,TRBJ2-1,CASSQDRGHEQFF,TGTGCCAGCAGCCAAGATAGGGGCCATGAGCAGTTCTTC
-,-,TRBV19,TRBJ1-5,CASSSREDQPQHF,TGTGCCAGTAGTTCCAGGGAAGATCAGCCCCAGCATTTT
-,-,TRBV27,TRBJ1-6,CASSLRRSYNSPLHF,TGTGCCAGCAGTTTACGGCGGTCCTATAATTCACCCCTCCACTTT